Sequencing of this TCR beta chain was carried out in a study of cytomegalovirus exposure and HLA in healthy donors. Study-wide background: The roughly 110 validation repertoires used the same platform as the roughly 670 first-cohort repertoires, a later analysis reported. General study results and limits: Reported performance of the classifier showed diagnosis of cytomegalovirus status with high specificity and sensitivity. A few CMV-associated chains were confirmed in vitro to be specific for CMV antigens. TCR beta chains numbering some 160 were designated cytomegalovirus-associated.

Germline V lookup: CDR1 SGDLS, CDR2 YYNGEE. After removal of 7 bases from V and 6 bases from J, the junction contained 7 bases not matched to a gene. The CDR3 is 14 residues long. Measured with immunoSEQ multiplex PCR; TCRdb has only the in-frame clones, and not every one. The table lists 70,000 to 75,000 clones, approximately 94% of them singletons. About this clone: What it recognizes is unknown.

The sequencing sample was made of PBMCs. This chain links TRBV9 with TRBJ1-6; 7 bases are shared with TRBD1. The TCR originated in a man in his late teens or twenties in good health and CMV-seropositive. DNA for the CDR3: TGTGCCAGCGGGCCACAGGGGATTAATTCACCCCTCCACTTT. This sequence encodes CASGPQGINSPLHF.